One and the same sample provided the 16 T cell receptor beta chains below, sequenced in a study of blood T cell repertoires in COVID-19. Measured with immunoSEQ multiplex PCR; TCRdb has only the in-frame clones, and not every one. The repertoire has 200,000 to 250,000 clones, approximately 83% of them found once; the top ten carry 3.5% to 4%. The sample consisted of PBMCs or T cells enriched from blood (not recorded which). All receptors derive from a woman in her thirties or forties with acute COVID-19.

In nucleotides, the CDR3 is TGCGCCAGCAGGGGTGCACAGGGGTTGGAGTGGGCGGAAGCTTTCTTT. It translates to CASRGAQGLEWAEAFF. The V and J genes are TRBV5-1 and TRBJ1-1; 7 bases map to TRBD1. Germline V lookup: CDR1 SGHRS, CDR2 YFSETQ. There are 16 residues in the CDR3. Trimming removed 5 bases from V and 8 bases from J; junction bases left unmatched: 18.

This clone was picked up one time. This sequence joins TRBV3-1 (or the pseudogene TRBV3-2) and TRBJ2-1; D perhaps matches TRBD2 (6 bases). Per germline, CDR1 LGHDT and CDR2 YNNKEL (reference sequence). The V end lost 1 base, the J end lost 10 bases, and 8 bases lay between the germline ends. The CDR3 is 12 amino acids. CDR3 DNA: TGTGCCAGCAGCCAAGCTCGGGGGGAGCAGTTCTTC. It is translated as CASSQARGEQFF.

The chain couples TRBV19 to TRBJ2-7; TRBD1 aligns across 11 bases. Unmatched junction bases numbered 7, after V lost 4 bases and J lost 5 bases. Germline CDR1 reads LNHDA; CDR2 reads SQIVND (reference sequence). There are 15 residues in the CDR3. The CDR3 nucleotides are TGTGCCAGTAGTACTCGGACAGGGGGCAGGGACGAGCAGTACTTC. Amino acid sequence: CASSTRTGGRDEQYF.

This rearrangement joins TRBV12-5 to TRBJ2-1, with 9 positions matching TRBD2. This CDR3 has 15 residues. The trim removed 0 bases at V and 10 bases at J, leaving 7 bases unmatched. The V gene's germline CDR1 is LGHNT and CDR2 FRNRAP. The CDR3 nucleotides read TGTGCTAGTGGTTTGGTAGTAGCGGGAGAGCGCGAGCAGTTCTTC. Its protein is CASGLVVAGEREQFF.

This sequence joins TRBV28 and TRBJ1-2, with no clear D. This CDR3 has 12 residues. V was shortened by 4 bases and J by 5 bases, with 8 bases between the two germline ends. The germline V gene has CDR1 MDHEN and CDR2 SYDVKM. The CDR3 DNA reads TGTGCCAGCAGTTCAGAGCGGTATGGCTACACCTTC. Amino acids: CASSSERYGYTF.

This clone has just one count. This chain connects TRBV3-1 (or the pseudogene TRBV3-2) to TRBJ1-2, with unresolved D. CDR1 and CDR2 (germline): LGHDT, YNNKEL (reference sequence). This CDR3 comprises 15 residues. Trimming took off 7 bases at V and 7 bases at J, with 22 bases between the two ends. This CDR3 reads CASTLNAQAPGGYTF. The CDR3 DNA is TGTGCCAGCACCCTTAATGCTCAGGCCCCCGGTGGCTACACCTTC.

The V call is TRBV4-1, the J call TRBJ1-6; D unclear. CDR3 length equals 14 residues. The germline V gene has CDR1 MGHRA and CDR2 YSYEKL. V lost 4 bases, J lost 7 bases, and 11 bases lay in between. The CDR3 DNA sequence: TGCGCCAGCAGCCTCCAGGATTTCAATTCACCCCTCCACTTT. Translated, it gives CASSLQDFNSPLHF.

The rearrangement uses TRBV19 and TRBJ1-4; weak D call: TRBD1 (6 bases). Germline V CDR1 and CDR2: LNHDA, SQIVND (reference sequence). Trimming stripped 7 bases from V and 0 bases from J, with 36 bases between. This CDR3 is built from 23 residues. CDR3 sequence (DNA): TGTGCCAGTACCATTGGGTCCCACAGGGAGGGGGGTGATGGCGATGCAACTAATGAAAAACTGTTTTTT. As protein: CASTIGSHREGGDGDATNEKLFF. Full variable domain (rest looked up from reference TRBV19 and TRBJ1-4): DGGITQSPKYLFRKEGQNVTLSCEQNLNHDAMYWYRQDPGQGLRLIYYSQIVNDFQKGDIAEGYSVSREKKESFPLTVTSAQKNPTAFYLCASTIGSHREGGDGDATNEKLFFGSGTQLSVL.

J is TRBJ2-7 and V is TRBV18; weak D call: TRBD1 (6 bases). The CDR3 has 14 residues. The germline V and J ends were trimmed by 6 bases and 4 bases, with 16 bases remaining between them. Germline assignment: CDR1 KGHSH and CDR2 LQKENI. CDR3 in amino acids: CASSSSGDQYEQYF. CDR3 sequence (DNA): TGTGCCAGCTCCTCATCAGGGGACCAATACGAGCAGTACTTC.

This chain connects TRBV27 to TRBJ2-7; possible D gene TRBD1, 5 bases. Trimming removed 5 bases from V and 3 bases from J, with 11 bases in between. The CDR3 length is 13 residues. Germline V CDR1 and CDR2: MNHEY, SMNVEV (reference sequence). CDR3 sequence reads: CASSPLTDYEQYF. CDR3 DNA: TGTGCCAGCAGTCCCTTGACAGACTACGAGCAGTACTTC.

This clone was picked up one time. The chain combines TRBV7-2 with TRBJ2-2, with TRBD1 matching 8 bases. The CDR3 is 15 residues long. Per germline, CDR1 SGHTA and CDR2 FQGNSA. V was pared by 3 bases and J by 5 bases, with 5 bases of the junction left unmatched. The chain's CDR3 is CASSLMGQATGELFF. The CDR3 DNA is TGTGCCAGCAGCTTGATGGGACAGGCAACCGGGGAGCTGTTTTTT. Drawing the rest from reference TRBV7-2 and TRBJ2-2, the complete variable domain is GAGVSQSPSNKVTEKGKDVELRCDPISGHTALYWYRQSLGQGLEFLIYFQGNSAPDKSGLPSDRFSAERTGGSVSTLTIQRTQQEDSAVYLCASSLMGQATGELFFGEGSRLTVL.

The CDR3 sequence is CATSRDVGLVAGEQYF. The CDR3 region has the DNA TGTGCCACCAGCAGAGACGTGGGACTAGTGGCGGGTGAGCAGTACTTC. This rearrangement joins TRBV15 to TRBJ2-7; 8 nucleotides line up with TRBD2. The V segment lost 0 bases and the J segment 7 bases; nucleotides outside the gene matches: 11. Germline V lookup: CDR1 LNHNV, CDR2 YYDKDF (reference sequence). The CDR3 is made up of 16 amino acids.

V gene TRBV5-1 combines with J gene TRBJ2-2; D is undetermined. CDR1 and CDR2 (germline): SGHRS, YFSETQ. The CDR3 is made up of 14 amino acids. Trimming left V 1 base short and J 0 bases short, with 4 bases between. The CDR3 DNA sequence: TGCGCCAGCAGCTTGTTCGCGAACACCGGGGAGCTGTTTTTT. This sequence encodes CASSLFANTGELFF.

On this clone: The same CDR3 can be traced to other DNA sequences in this sample. V usage is TRBV27 and J usage is TRBJ2-5, with D unclear. Trimming removed 4 bases at V and 4 bases at J, with 4 bases between. CDR3 size: 11 residues. CDR1 and CDR2 from the germline V gene are MNHEY and SMNVEV (reference sequence). The CDR3 loop reads CASSSGETQYF. The CDR3 nucleotides are TGTGCCAGCAGTTCGGGAGAGACCCAGTACTTC.

V is TRBV28 and J is TRBJ1-2, with 9 bases fitting TRBD1. Germline values: CDR1 MDHEN, CDR2 SYDVKM. The junction had 8 bases not matched to a gene; V was cut back by 5 bases and J by 4 bases. This CDR3 is built from 15 residues. CDR3 DNA: TGTGCCAGCAGTCTTCCGGGACAGGGCCTCTATGGCTACACCTTC. As protein: CASSLPGQGLYGYTF.

This clone was recorded only once. The J gene is TRBJ2-2, the V gene TRBV7-8; D is possibly TRBD2 (6 bases). Germline lookup yields CDR1 SGHVS and CDR2 FQNEAQ. This CDR3 is 15 amino acids long. V was clipped by 2 bases and J by 0 bases, with 7 bases between them. CDR3 protein: CASSLSGPNTGELFF. The DNA for the CDR3 is TGTGCCAGCAGCTTAAGCGGGCCGAACACCGGGGAGCTGTTTTTT.